Below are 17 T cell receptor beta chains sequenced from a single sample in a study of blood T cell repertoires in COVID-19 (dated by TCRdb to about 2020). Libraries were built with the immunoSEQ multiplex PCR assay. Here the immuneACCESS table is served through TCRdb, limited to in-frame sequences with V and J called. Missing clones are a known gap in these copies; in checked studies unresolved V genes cover under half, and the rest lacks a known reason. The sample table lists about 170,000 clones, just under 85% of them with a count of one. The ten largest clones take up roughly 8.4% of the sample. Sequenced material: peripheral blood. These receptors were taken from a woman older than 75 with COVID-19, enrolled during active disease.

This clone was recorded a few times. The chain joins TRBV5-1 to TRBJ2-1; TRBD1 agrees at 8 bases. With 1 base clipped from V and 3 bases from J, the junction kept 6 bases outside the gene matches. CDR3 length equals 16 residues. CDR1 is SGHRS, CDR2 YFSETQ, per germline. The CDR3 sequence: CASSLTEGTGYNEQFF. In DNA, the CDR3 is TGCGCCAGCAGCTTGACCGAAGGGACAGGCTACAATGAGCAGTTCTTC.

This chain connects TRBV2 to TRBJ2-5, with 10 bases matching TRBD1. Germline assignment: CDR1 SNHLY and CDR2 FYNNEI. V was pared by 8 bases and J by 3 bases, with 9 bases of the junction left unmatched. There are 15 residues in the CDR3. For the CDR3, the DNA is TGTGCCAGCTCTCGGCGGGGACAGGGGAAAGAGACCCAGTACTTC. As protein: CASSRRGQGKETQYF. The full variable domain, in which reference TRBV2 and TRBJ2-5 provide the parts outside the CDR3, is EPEVTQTPSHQVTQMGQEVILRCVPISNHLYFYWYRQILGQKVEFLVSFYNNEISEKSEIFDDQFSVERPDGSNFTLKIRSTKLEDSAMYFCASSRRGQGKETQYFGPGTRLLVL.

V and J are TRBV28 and TRBJ2-1; 10 nucleotides align to TRBD2. The CDR3 consists of 13 residues. Germline V gene lookup returns CDR1 MDHEN and CDR2 SYDVKM. V lost 6 bases to trimming and J lost 9 bases; unmatched junction nucleotides: 5. The CDR3 DNA reads TGTGCCAGCAGCTCCAGCGGGAGGGGTGAGCAGTTCTTC. Protein: CASSSSGRGEQFF.

V gene TRBV3-1 (or the pseudogene TRBV3-2) combines with J gene TRBJ2-4; 8 bases map to TRBD2. This CDR3 spans 13 amino acids. Trimming removed 10 bases from V and 6 bases from J; junction bases left unmatched: 8. Per germline, CDR1 LGHDT and CDR2 YNNKEL (reference sequence). CDR3 sequence: CATSAGTRNIQYF. The CDR3 region has the DNA TGTGCCACCTCGGCCGGGACTAGAAACATTCAGTACTTC.

In nucleotides, the CDR3 is TGCGCCAGCAGCATGACGAGGAGCTCCTACGAGCAGTACTTC. Its translation: CASSMTRSSYEQYF. This chain uses TRBV5-1 with TRBJ2-7; unclear D gene. Germline-derived CDR1 and CDR2 are SGHRS and YFSETQ. Trimming took 4 bases from V and 0 from J, leaving 11 bases between them. The CDR3 loop spans 14 amino acids.

The rearrangement links TRBV9 to TRBJ2-7, with TRBD2 as a possible D gene (6 bases). CDR1 SGDLS and CDR2 YYNGEE come from the germline V gene. This CDR3 is 14 amino acids long. V was pared by 7 bases and J by 2 bases, with 16 bases between. The CDR3 bases are TGTGCCAGCTCGGGACTCCCGACTACCTACGAGCAGTACTTC. It codes for CASSGLPTTYEQYF.

This clone was seen only a few times. This rearrangement joins TRBV11-2 to TRBJ2-1, with unresolved D. CDR3 size: 13 residues. From germline, CDR1 is SGHAT and CDR2 FQNNGV. Trimming took off 5 bases at V and 4 bases at J, with 9 bases between the two ends. In DNA form, the CDR3 reads TGTGCCAGCAGCCCCCGACTGTACAATGAGCAGTTCTTC. The encoded protein is CASSPRLYNEQFF.

This clone was picked up a small number of times. The chain combines TRBV27 with TRBJ1-2, with 12 positions matching TRBD1. CDR3 length equals 15 residues. Losses at the gene ends were 3 bases for V and 6 bases for J; bases not matched to a gene: 5. Looked up from germline, CDR1 is MNHEY and CDR2 is SMNVEV (reference sequence). The DNA for the CDR3 is TGTGCCAGCAGTTTTTGGGACAGGGGGCGGGATGGCTACACCTTC. As protein: CASSFWDRGRDGYTF.

The chain links TRBV10-3 to TRBJ2-7; D may be TRBD2 (5 bases). The germline V and J ends were trimmed by 3 bases and 3 bases, with 18 bases remaining between them. Germline V gene sequence: CDR1 ENHRY, CDR2 SYGVKD. This CDR3 contains 16 residues. The CDR3 sequence: CAISDIPRGSGYEQYF. The CDR3 bases are TGTGCCATCAGTGATATCCCCCGGGGAAGTGGCTACGAGCAGTACTTC.

The table lists this clone with a count of one. DNA for the CDR3: TGTGCCAGCACACCAACAGGGGTGCCCTACGAGCAGTACTTC. This sequence encodes CASTPTGVPYEQYF. The chain links TRBV6-5 to TRBJ2-7; 7 bases match TRBD1. V was pared by 7 bases and J by 2 bases, with 8 bases of the junction left unmatched. The CDR3 runs 14 residues. The V gene's germline CDR1 is MNHEY and CDR2 SVGAGI.

In this sample, this clone turned up once. The J gene is TRBJ2-2, the V gene TRBV5-1, with 7 bases aligning to TRBD1. CDR1 SGHRS and CDR2 YFSETQ come from the germline V gene. The trim removed 3 bases at V and 5 bases at J, leaving 10 bases unmatched. This CDR3 comprises 16 residues. Here the CDR3 reads CASSYDDRALTGELFF. The CDR3 DNA follows: TGCGCCAGCAGCTATGATGACAGGGCTTTAACCGGGGAGCTGTTTTTT.

The chain is built from TRBV7-9 and TRBJ1-1; 7 nucleotides align to TRBD1. This CDR3 has 13 amino acids. Germline CDR1 is SEHNR and CDR2 is FQNEAQ (reference sequence). The junction had 4 bases not matched to a gene; V was cut back by 0 bases and J by 9 bases. This CDR3 is CASSLAAGQQAFF. CDR3 nucleotides: TGTGCCAGCAGCTTAGCCGCGGGACAGCAAGCTTTCTTT.

The genes are TRBV2 and TRBJ1-1, with a tentative D call TRBD1 (6 bases). Germline values: CDR1 SNHLY, CDR2 FYNNEI. The CDR3 is made up of 13 amino acids. Trimming took 6 bases from V and 1 from J, leaving 9 bases between them. This chain's CDR3 is CASRWTENTEAFF. CDR3 coding DNA: TGTGCCAGCAGATGGACAGAGAACACTGAAGCTTTCTTT.

The rearrangement links TRBV3-1 (or the pseudogene TRBV3-2) to TRBJ2-7, with 10 bases identical to TRBD2. The V segment lost 4 bases and the J segment 3 bases; nucleotides outside the gene matches: 3. The germline V gene encodes CDR1 LGHDT and CDR2 YNNKEL (reference sequence). The CDR3 runs 14 residues. CDR3: CASSPPSGGYEQYF. The CDR3 DNA reads TGTGCCAGCAGCCCACCTAGCGGGGGCTACGAGCAGTACTTC.

The chain has TRBV12-3 or TRBV12-4 and TRBJ1-5; D may be TRBD1 (5 bases). Trimming shortened V by 10 bases and J by 9 bases, and 19 bases separated the two germline ends. CDR3 length equals 13 residues. CDR3 residues: CATTEGIQGPQHF. CDR3 coding DNA: TGTGCCACCACTGAAGGGATCCAGGGGCCCCAGCATTTT.

The CDR3 bases are TGTGCCAGTAGTATCTACCCCCCGGACAGGCTCTATGGCTACACCTTC. Translating it yields CASSIYPPDRLYGYTF. The gene calls are TRBV19 and TRBJ1-2, with TRBD1 matching 7 bases. The CDR3 contains 16 residues. Germline values: CDR1 LNHDA, CDR2 SQIVND (reference sequence). With 3 bases clipped from V and 4 bases from J, the junction kept 11 bases outside the gene matches.

This clone was observed a single time. This chain uses TRBV27 with TRBJ1-6; D possibly corresponds to TRBD1 (6 bases). This CDR3 spans 16 amino acids. Germline assignment: CDR1 MNHEY and CDR2 SMNVEV (reference sequence). Trimming left V 3 bases short and J 10 bases short, with 19 bases between. The CDR3 nucleotides read TGTGCCAGCAGTTTTTTGTTGGTCGAGGGGGTATCACCCCTCCACTTT. This translates into CASSFLLVEGVSPLHF.